A single sample gave rise to the 16 T cell receptor beta chains below, sequenced in a study of vaccination and CD4 T cells after COVID-19. Cultured CD4+ T cell DNA was sequenced using the Oncomine TCR Beta short-read assay. One entry per CDR3 protein, called by TCRdb with MiXCR from the PCR reads. This sample has about 17,000 distinct CDR3 sequences; about 53% occur once, and the top ten carry about 12%. No antigen has been identified for these receptors. The treatment was: roughly 10-day PBMC culture with coronavirus spike peptide pools or control peptides (ViraFEST assay). Specimen: CD4+ T cells from blood, cultured in vitro. These receptors all come from a human donor who had recovered from COVID-19.

The rearrangement uses TRBV23-1 and TRBJ1-2; tentative D call: TRBD1 (5 bases). TRBV23-1 counts as an open reading frame of uncertain function. V lost 0 bases to trimming and J lost 5 bases, with 13 bases between them. The CDR3 is made up of 15 amino acids. The CDR3 loop reads CASSQSGRGWYGYTF. CDR3 bases: TGCGCCAGCAGTCAATCCGGGAGGGGCTGGTATGGCTACACCTTC.

The sample holds a few counts of this clonotype. V gene TRBV20-1 combines with J gene TRBJ1-1; a possible D gene is TRBD1 (5 bases). This CDR3 has 12 residues. The V and J ends lost 6 bases and 5 bases respectively, with 13 bases between them. The V gene's germline CDR1 is DFQATT and CDR2 SNEGSKA (reference sequence). CDR3 DNA sequence: TGCAGTGCCACGAGGACATCTACTGAAGCTTTCTTT. Its protein product is CSATRTSTEAFF.

This clonotype was detected only once. The gene calls are TRBV7-9 and TRBJ2-2, with TRBD2 as a possible D gene (5 bases). CDR1 is SEHNR, CDR2 FQNEAQ, per germline (reference sequence). The ends were cut back, 3 bases at V and 4 bases at J, with 9 bases in the middle. The CDR3 is made up of 14 amino acids. The DNA for the CDR3 is TGTGCCAGCAGCTTGCAAGAGGGCACCGGGGAGCTGTTTTTT. Protein: CASSLQEGTGELFF. Full variable domain (rest looked up from reference TRBV7-9 and TRBJ2-2): DTGVSQNPRHKITKRGQNVTFRCDPISEHNRLYWYRQTLGQGPEFLTYFQNEAQLEKSRLLSDRFSAERPKGSFSTLEIQRTEQGDSAMYLCASSLQEGTGELFFGEGSRLTVL.

The rearrangement uses TRBV10-3 and TRBJ2-7; perhaps TRBD1 as D (5 bases). The V gene lost 2 bases and the J gene lost 6 bases, with 5 bases spanning the gap. Germline V gives CDR1 ENHRY, CDR2 SYGVKD. This CDR3 region has 11 residues. The DNA of the CDR3 is TGTGCCATCAGTGAGAGGGGCGAGCAGTACTTC. It codes for CAISERGEQYF.

CDR3 nucleotide sequence: TGTGCCAGCTCAGGAGCAGGGAACACTGAAGCTTTCTTT. Amino acids: CASSGAGNTEAFF. The chain carries TRBV18 and TRBJ1-1; D unclear. The CDR3 has 13 residues. CDR1 and CDR2 (germline): KGHSH, LQKENI. Trimming took 5 bases from V and 1 from J, leaving 8 bases between them.

There are a few counts of this clonotype. The gene calls are TRBV19 and TRBJ2-3; 11 bases fit TRBD1. CDR1 is LNHDA and CDR2 is SQIVND in the germline V gene (reference sequence). V lost 6 bases to trimming and J lost 1 base; unmatched junction nucleotides: 3. CDR3 length: 15 amino acids. CDR3 amino acids: CASRGQGAGTDTQYF. CDR3 DNA sequence: TGTGCCAGTAGAGGACAGGGGGCTGGCACAGATACGCAGTATTTT. Full variable domain (outside the CDR3, taken from reference TRBV19 and TRBJ2-3): DGGITQSPKYLFRKEGQNVTLSCEQNLNHDAMYWYRQDPGQGLRLIYYSQIVNDFQKGDIAEGYSVSREKKESFPLTVTSAQKNPTAFYLCASRGQGAGTDTQYFGPGTRLTVL.

By proportion, this clonotype is medium-sized. The chain employs TRBV5-1 and TRBJ2-3, with D perhaps being TRBD1 or TRBD2 (5 bases each). Trimming removed 3 bases at V and 0 bases at J, with 14 bases between. Germline V gene data show CDR1 as SGHRS and CDR2 as YFSETQ. The CDR3 has 16 amino acids. CDR3 nucleotide sequence: TGCGCCAGCAGCTCCCAGCGACAGCGGAGCACAGATACGCAGTATTTT. As protein: CASSSQRQRSTDTQYF.

V is TRBV6-1 and J is TRBJ1-2, with 7 bases matching TRBD1. Trimming cost V 6 bases and J 4 bases; bases outside gene matches: 8. The CDR3 is 14 residues long. Germline V gives CDR1 MNHNS, CDR2 SASEGT. As DNA, the CDR3 is TGTGCCAGCAGAGGGACAGCCCAGGCCTATGGCTACACCTTC. It codes for CASRGTAQAYGYTF.

CDR3: CSARDPDLSKREQYF. In DNA, the CDR3 is TGCAGTGCTAGAGATCCGGATCTTTCAAAGAGGGAGCAGTACTTC. The chain is built from TRBV20-1 and TRBJ2-7; D is unclear. This CDR3 region has 15 residues. V dropped 0 bases and J dropped 7 bases, with 19 bases sitting between them. From germline, CDR1 is DFQATT and CDR2 SNEGSKA (reference sequence).

This chain connects TRBV6-1 to TRBJ1-1, with D unresolved. V lost 8 bases and J lost 3, with 13 bases in between. This CDR3 spans 13 amino acids. Germline V gives CDR1 MNHNS, CDR2 SASEGT. In nucleotides, the CDR3 is TGTGCCAGCGGCACCCGGAGGTACACTGAAGCTTTCTTT. Encoded protein: CASGTRRYTEAFF.

The rearrangement uses TRBV12-3 or TRBV12-4 and TRBJ1-2; D is unresolved. V was trimmed by 2 bases and J by 3 bases, leaving 4 bases between them. The CDR3 runs 12 residues. CDR3 in amino acids: CASSLSDYGYTF. The CDR3 bases are TGTGCCAGCAGTTTAAGTGACTATGGCTACACCTTC.

The gene calls are TRBV7-2 and TRBJ2-7; TRBD1 or TRBD2 may be the D gene (5 bases each). The CDR3 is made up of 15 amino acids. V was cut by 1 base and J by 1 base, with 11 bases left in between. The germline CDR1 and CDR2 sequences are SGHTA and FQGNSA. Here the CDR3 reads CASSLEGTVSYEQYF. CDR3 nucleotides: TGTGCCAGCAGCTTAGAGGGGACGGTATCCTACGAGCAGTACTTC.

V and J are TRBV6-1 and TRBJ1-2; 12 bases map to TRBD1. The CDR3 has 16 amino acids. Per the germline V gene, CDR1 is MNHNS and CDR2 is SASEGT. After removal of 7 bases from V and 4 bases from J, the junction contained 10 bases not matched to a gene. The CDR3, as DNA: TGTGCCAGCACCGCGACCGGGACAGGGGGCTCCTATGGCTACACCTTC. Translating gives CASTATGTGGSYGYTF.

A single count supports this clonotype. The genes are TRBV12-3 or TRBV12-4 and TRBJ1-1; 11 bases match TRBD1. CDR3 length equals 19 residues. The J segment lost 1 base and the V segment lost 2 bases, leaving 12 bases of the junction unmatched. CDR3 in DNA: TGTGCCAGCAGTTTATCTGTTCGAGGACAGGGGGCAAAGAACACTGAAGCTTTCTTT. The encoded protein is CASSLSVRGQGAKNTEAFF.

The rearrangement joins TRBV6-2 or TRBV6-3 to TRBJ2-7, with TRBD2 as a possible D gene (6 bases). The length of the CDR3 is 14 residues. In germline, CDR1 is MNHEY, CDR2 SVGEGT. V was pared by 4 bases and J by 5 bases, with 15 bases between. The DNA of the CDR3 is TGTGCCAGCAGTTCCTCGGGACTCATCGACGAGCAGTACTTC. Translation: CASSSSGLIDEQYF.

The chain uses TRBV9 and TRBJ1-3; the D gene is possibly TRBD1 (6 bases). This CDR3 spans 13 amino acids. V gave up 6 bases and J gave up 6 bases, with 13 bases separating them. Germline lookup yields CDR1 SGDLS and CDR2 YYNGEE. The DNA of the CDR3 is TGTGCCAGCACCAGGGGAGGGTTAAACACCATATATTTT. Amino acid sequence: CASTRGGLNTIYF.